A single sample gave rise to the 32 T cell receptor beta chains below, sequenced in a study of blood T cell repertoires in COVID-19. Assay: immunoSEQ multiplex PCR; the TCRdb copy retains only in-frame clones and omits some. The sample includes approximately 350,000 clones, 80% to 90% of them seen just once. Sequences were obtained from peripheral blood. These TCRs come from a woman aged 55-69 years with COVID-19, enrolled during active disease.

Concerning this clone itself: Germline and junction disagree at one end, which may indicate a read error. This rearrangement joins TRBV27 to TRBJ1-1; 8 bases match TRBD1. From germline, CDR1 is MNHEY and CDR2 SMNVEV (reference sequence). This CDR3 contains 15 residues. CDR3 amino acids: CASSLSGGAGTEAFF. CDR3 DNA sequence: TGTGCCAGCAGTCTATCAGGGGGCGCGGGCACTGAAGCTTTCTTT.

This clone was seen only once. The gene calls are TRBV19 and TRBJ2-1; maybe TRBD1 (5 bases). Trimming stripped 4 bases from V and 8 bases from J, with 18 bases between. The germline V gene has CDR1 LNHDA and CDR2 SQIVND (reference sequence). There are 15 residues in the CDR3. The CDR3: CASSTATTWGDEQFF. The CDR3 bases are TGTGCCAGTAGTACCGCGACGACATGGGGCGATGAGCAGTTCTTC.

The chain joins TRBV7-8 to TRBJ2-5, with 7 bases matching TRBD1. The germline V gene encodes CDR1 SGHVS and CDR2 FQNEAQ. The CDR3 spans 13 residues. Germline trimming cut 6 bases from V and 2 bases from J; bases unmatched to any gene: 3. The DNA of the CDR3 is TGTGCCAGCAGGCGCAGGGGGCAAGAGACCCAGTACTTC. Translating gives CASRRRGQETQYF.

This rearrangement joins TRBV4-3 to TRBJ1-6; possible D gene TRBD1, 6 bases. With 1 base removed from V and 7 bases from J, the gap between germline ends came to 14 bases. CDR1 LGHNA and CDR2 YSLEER come from the germline V gene. The CDR3 runs to 16 residues. The CDR3 loop is CASSQVRGSFNSPLHF. The CDR3 DNA reads TGCGCCAGCAGCCAAGTCAGGGGCAGCTTCAATTCACCCCTCCACTTT.

This clone was counted between two and nine times. This chain connects TRBV13 to TRBJ1-3, with TRBD1 as a possible D gene (6 bases). V lost 5 bases and J lost 1, with 9 bases in between. CDR1 is PRHDT, CDR2 FYEKMQ, per germline (reference sequence). CDR3 size: 14 residues. In nucleotides, the CDR3 is TGTGCCAGCAGCCTTACAGGGTCTGGAAACACCATATATTTT. Residues: CASSLTGSGNTIYF.

The genes are TRBV5-4 and TRBJ2-7; 8 bases agree with TRBD1. With V trimmed by 0 bases and J by 4 bases, 3 bases remained unmatched. Germline CDR1 is SGHNT and CDR2 is YYREEE (reference sequence). This CDR3 has 14 residues. The CDR3 is CASSLGTGFYEQYF. The CDR3 region has the DNA TGTGCCAGCAGCTTGGGGACAGGGTTTTACGAGCAGTACTTC.

This sequence joins TRBV21-1 and TRBJ2-3; the DNA was not used to check the table's D call, TRBD2. TRBV21-1 is classified as a pseudogene. The CDR3 is 15 amino acids. The CDR3, as DNA: TGTGCCAGCAGCAAGAAGGAGCAGATCACAGATACGCAGTATTTT. Translating gives CASSKKEQITDTQYF.

CDR3 nucleotides: TGTGCCACCAGTGATCTTCAGCCCCAGCATTTT. It yields the protein CATSDLQPQHF. The V gene is TRBV24-1, the J gene TRBJ1-5; D gene uncertain. CDR1 and CDR2 from the germline V gene are KGHDR and SFDVKD. The CDR3 consists of 11 residues. Deletions cut 3 bases from V and 6 bases from J, with 2 bases between.

The DNA of the CDR3 is TGCAGCGTTGACAGGGGGGTCTACAATGAGCAGTTCTTC. It translates to CSVDRGVYNEQFF. This chain joins TRBV29-1 and TRBJ2-1; tentatively, D is TRBD1 (7 bases). Germline CDR1 is SQVTM and CDR2 is ANQGSEA. The CDR3 spans 13 residues. V lost 3 bases and J 3 bases, leaving 9 bases between the germline ends.

The J gene is TRBJ1-5, the V gene TRBV19; D possibly corresponds to TRBD1 (6 bases). The CDR3 loop spans 15 amino acids. Between the trimmed V and J ends, which lost 2 bases and 4 bases, there was a span of 12 bases. CDR1 and CDR2 from the germline V gene are LNHDA and SQIVND (reference sequence). The CDR3 DNA follows: TGTGCCAGTAGTATATACAACAGGGAAAATCAGCCCCAGCATTTT. Protein product: CASSIYNRENQPQHF.

The V call is TRBV7-2, the J call TRBJ2-7; possibly TRBD2 for D (7 bases). Germline V gene lookup returns CDR1 SGHTA and CDR2 FQGNSA. V shed 3 bases and J shed 0 bases, with 15 bases lying between them. This CDR3 is built from 16 residues. The chain's CDR3 is CASSLVGGPSSYEQYF. The DNA of the CDR3 is TGTGCCAGCAGCTTGGTCGGGGGGCCGAGCTCCTACGAGCAGTACTTC.

This clone was detected once. The chain combines TRBV27 with TRBJ1-2, with D hard to call. The V end was cut by 5 bases, the J end by 8 bases, with 15 bases between. The CDR3 runs 13 residues. CDR1 is MNHEY and CDR2 is SMNVEV in the germline V gene (reference sequence). CDR3 sequence: CASSVYPTGGYTF. The CDR3 nucleotides are TGTGCCAGCAGTGTATACCCGACTGGGGGCTACACCTTC.

J is TRBJ1-2 and V is TRBV2; D gene ambiguous. The CDR3 is 13 residues long. V was shortened by 8 bases and J by 7 bases, with 17 bases between the two germline ends. Germline V gene lookup returns CDR1 SNHLY and CDR2 FYNNEI. CDR3 nucleotides: TGTGCCAGCTCAAGAGAGAGGGCGAGTGGCTACACCTTC. The encoded protein is CASSRERASGYTF.

This clone was seen once. This chain joins TRBV7-2 and TRBJ2-7, with a weak D call TRBD2 (5 bases). The CDR3 covers 13 residues. Trimming shortened V by 4 bases and J by 4 bases, and 11 bases separated the two germline ends. Per the germline V gene, CDR1 is SGHTA and CDR2 is FQGNSA. CDR3 coding DNA: TGTGCCAGCAGCTCGGACTTAGCTTACGAGCAGTACTTC. Protein sequence: CASSSDLAYEQYF. The whole variable domain, remainder taken from reference TRBV7-2 and TRBJ2-7, is GAGVSQSPSNKVTEKGKDVELRCDPISGHTALYWYRQSLGQGLEFLIYFQGNSAPDKSGLPSDRFSAERTGGSVSTLTIQRTQQEDSAVYLCASSSDLAYEQYFGPGTRLTVT.

V and J are TRBV7-9 and TRBJ1-6, with D uncertain. CDR1 is SEHNR and CDR2 is FQNEAQ in the germline V gene (reference sequence). The CDR3 contains 14 residues. V was trimmed by 5 bases and J by 5 bases, leaving 10 bases between them. The CDR3 sequence is CASSPPVDNSPLHF. As DNA, the CDR3 is TGTGCCAGCAGCCCCCCTGTAGATAATTCACCCCTCCACTTT.

This clone is medium-sized. V gene TRBV12-2 combines with J gene TRBJ2-1; the table gives TRBD2 as D, unverified against the DNA. TRBV12-2 is classified as a pseudogene. CDR3 length: 15 residues. The CDR3 coding sequence is TGTGCAAGTCGCTTAGCGAGTACCCCTCTCGGTGAGCAGTTCTTC. It translates to CASRLASTPLGEQFF.

This chain links TRBV19 with TRBJ2-1, with TRBD2 matching over 11 bases. Germline V gene data show CDR1 as LNHDA and CDR2 as SQIVND (reference sequence). V gave up 6 bases and J gave up 7 bases; unmatched junction bases: 5. The CDR3 is 14 residues long. CDR3 region: CASRPRLAGNEQFF. CDR3 nucleotide sequence: TGTGCCAGTAGGCCGAGACTAGCGGGGAATGAGCAGTTCTTC.

The CDR3 DNA reads TGTGCCACATACGACCGACAGGGGGTTAATGGCTACACCTTC. Its translation: CATYDRQGVNGYTF. The V and J genes are TRBV19 and TRBJ1-2, with TRBD1 identical over 9 bases. J was trimmed by 6 bases and V by 10 bases; bases with no gene match: 12. Germline V lookup: CDR1 LNHDA, CDR2 SQIVND (reference sequence). This CDR3 region has 14 residues.

The V and J genes are TRBV4-1 and TRBJ1-5; no clear D gene. This CDR3 contains 15 residues. V dropped 4 bases and J dropped 7 bases, with 17 bases sitting between them. Germline lookup yields CDR1 MGHRA and CDR2 YSYEKL. In nucleotides, the CDR3 is TGCGCCAGCAGCCCCGATTCACCCAGCGACCAGCCCCAGCATTTT. Amino acid sequence: CASSPDSPSDQPQHF.

V usage is TRBV2 and J usage is TRBJ1-2; no firm D call. The germline V gene encodes CDR1 SNHLY and CDR2 FYNNEI. Trimming took off 3 bases at V and 4 bases at J, with 6 bases between the two ends. CDR3 length equals 12 residues. The CDR3 sequence is CASSDPSYGYTF. The CDR3 DNA is TGTGCCAGCAGTGATCCCTCCTATGGCTACACCTTC.

The chain has TRBV6-4 and TRBJ1-1; 8 bases line up with TRBD1. Germline CDR1 is MRHNA and CDR2 is SNTAGT. This CDR3 region has 13 residues. The junction had 6 bases not matched to a gene; V was cut back by 6 bases and J by 6 bases. In nucleotides, the CDR3 is TGTGCCAGCAGCCAGGACAGGGTCGCTGAAGCTTTCTTT. Amino acid sequence: CASSQDRVAEAFF.

The chain recombines TRBV10-1 with TRBJ1-1; no clear D gene. This CDR3 spans 13 amino acids. Germline lookup yields CDR1 WNHNN and CDR2 SYGVQD (reference sequence). Deletions cut 4 bases from V and 1 base from J, with 7 bases between. The CDR3 DNA follows: TGCGCCAGCAGTGCCAAGCCGAACACTGAAGCTTTCTTT. This translates into CASSAKPNTEAFF.

This clone came up once. This rearrangement joins TRBV12-3 or TRBV12-4 to TRBJ1-5; no clear D gene. This CDR3 region has 12 residues. The V gene lost 6 bases and the J gene lost 5 bases, with 8 bases spanning the gap. CDR3 nucleotide sequence: TGTGCCAGCAGGGTTCTAGATCAGCCCCAGCATTTT. Translation gives CASRVLDQPQHF.

CDR3 coding DNA: TGTGCCAGCAGCCCGAGCCGGACTAGCGGAATCACAGATACGCAGTATTTT. It yields the protein CASSPSRTSGITDTQYF. The gene calls are TRBV7-2 and TRBJ2-3; 10 positions match TRBD2. Per the germline V gene, CDR1 is SGHTA and CDR2 is FQGNSA. CDR3 size: 17 residues. The V segment lost 5 bases and the J segment 2 bases; nucleotides outside the gene matches: 10.

The chain uses TRBV7-3 and TRBJ2-5; 11 positions agree with TRBD2. Germline-derived CDR1 and CDR2 are SGHTA and FQGTGA. V was clipped by 6 bases and J by 5 bases; unmatched bases: 11. The CDR3 loop spans 16 amino acids. CDR3 nucleotides: TGTGCCAGCAGTCCAAGTAGACTAGCGGGGATGGAGACCCAGTACTTC. Translation: CASSPSRLAGMETQYF.

The rearrangement uses TRBV5-1 and TRBJ2-1, with 8 bases fitting TRBD2. The CDR3 length is 13 residues. The V gene's germline CDR1 is SGHRS and CDR2 YFSETQ. After removal of 4 bases from V and 6 bases from J, the junction contained 3 bases not matched to a gene. CDR3 amino acids: CASSTRGGNEQFF. The CDR3 DNA reads TGCGCCAGCAGCACTCGGGGGGGCAATGAGCAGTTCTTC. The full variable domain, with the rest looked up from reference TRBV5-1 and TRBJ2-1, is KAGVTQTPRYLIKTRGQQVTLSCSPISGHRSVSWYQQTPGQGLQFLFEYFSETQRNKGNFPGRFSGRQFSNSRSEMNVSTLELGDSALYLCASSTRGGNEQFFGPGTRLTVL.

The V and J genes are TRBV11-2 and TRBJ2-5, with D possibly being TRBD2 (5 bases). There are 12 residues in the CDR3. CDR1 and CDR2 from the germline V gene are SGHAT and FQNNGV. The V end lost 5 bases, the J end lost 4 bases, and 8 bases lay between the germline ends. CDR3 sequence (DNA): TGTGCCAGCAGCAGGGAGAGAGAGACCCAGTACTTC. It codes for CASSRERETQYF. Drawing the rest from reference TRBV11-2 and TRBJ2-5, the complete variable domain is EAGVAQSPRYKIIEKRQSVAFWCNPISGHATLYWYQQILGQGPKLLIQFQNNGVVDDSQLPKDRFSAERLKGVDSTLKIQPAKLEDSAVYLCASSRERETQYFGPGTRLLVL.

V gene TRBV6-5 combines with J gene TRBJ1-3; possibly TRBD1 for D (6 bases). The V gene lost 8 bases and the J gene lost 2 bases, with 7 bases spanning the gap. The germline CDR1 and CDR2 sequences are MNHEY and SVGAGI. This CDR3 comprises 12 residues. The CDR3 region is CASRTAGNTIYF. The CDR3, as DNA: TGTGCCAGCCGGACAGCTGGAAACACCATATATTTT.

This clone was counted only a few times. V gene TRBV6-4 combines with J gene TRBJ2-5; 11 bases agree with TRBD2. V shed 3 bases, J shed 5 bases, and the junction held 8 bases outside the gene matches. The CDR3 extends over 16 amino acids. Germline CDR1 and CDR2: MRHNA and SNTAGT. CDR3 protein: CASSESASGGPETQYF. DNA for the CDR3: TGTGCCAGCAGTGAATCGGCTAGCGGGGGGCCGGAGACCCAGTACTTC.

The chain uses TRBV10-3 and TRBJ2-7; possible D gene TRBD2, 7 bases. The CDR3 extends over 18 amino acids. CDR1 is ENHRY and CDR2 is SYGVKD in the germline V gene. V lost 0 bases and J lost 0, with 18 bases in between. The CDR3 DNA sequence: TGTGCCATCAGTGAGTCGAACCCCGGCGGGGGCCACTCCTACGAGCAGTACTTC. Translating gives CAISESNPGGGHSYEQYF.

In this sample, this clone turned up once. V gene TRBV19 combines with J gene TRBJ2-1; 10 bases are a match to TRBD1. V lost 3 bases, J lost 12 bases, and 14 bases stayed unmatched. The CDR3 runs 16 residues. CDR1 is LNHDA, CDR2 SQIVND, per germline (reference sequence). Here the CDR3 DNA reads TGTGCCAGTAGTATTATAGGACAGGGGGGCGCGGAAGGGCAGTTCTTC. It is translated as CASSIIGQGGAEGQFF.

The chain joins TRBV28 to TRBJ1-2, with a tentative D call TRBD1 (5 bases). Trimming pared 7 bases from V and 8 bases from J, leaving 20 bases between. The CDR3 loop spans 14 amino acids. In germline, CDR1 is MDHEN, CDR2 SYDVKM. DNA of the CDR3: TGTGCCAGCACTACAGCGGGGACGGTAGGAGGCTACACCTTC. Translated: CASTTAGTVGGYTF.